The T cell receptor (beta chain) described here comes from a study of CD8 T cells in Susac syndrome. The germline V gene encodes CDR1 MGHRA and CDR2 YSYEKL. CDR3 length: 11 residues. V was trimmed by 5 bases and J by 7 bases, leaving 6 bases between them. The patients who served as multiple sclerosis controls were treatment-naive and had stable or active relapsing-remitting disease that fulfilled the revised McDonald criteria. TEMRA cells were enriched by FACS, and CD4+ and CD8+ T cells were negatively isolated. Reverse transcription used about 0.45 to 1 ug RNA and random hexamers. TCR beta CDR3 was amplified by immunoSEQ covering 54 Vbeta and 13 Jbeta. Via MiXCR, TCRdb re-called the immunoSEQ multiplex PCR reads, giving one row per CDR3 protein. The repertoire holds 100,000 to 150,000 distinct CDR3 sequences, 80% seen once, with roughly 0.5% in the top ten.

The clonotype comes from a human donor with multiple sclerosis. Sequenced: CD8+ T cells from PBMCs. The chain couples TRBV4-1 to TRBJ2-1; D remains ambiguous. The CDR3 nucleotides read TGCGCCAGCAGCGAATTAAATGAGCAGTTCTTC. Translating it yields CASSELNEQFF.